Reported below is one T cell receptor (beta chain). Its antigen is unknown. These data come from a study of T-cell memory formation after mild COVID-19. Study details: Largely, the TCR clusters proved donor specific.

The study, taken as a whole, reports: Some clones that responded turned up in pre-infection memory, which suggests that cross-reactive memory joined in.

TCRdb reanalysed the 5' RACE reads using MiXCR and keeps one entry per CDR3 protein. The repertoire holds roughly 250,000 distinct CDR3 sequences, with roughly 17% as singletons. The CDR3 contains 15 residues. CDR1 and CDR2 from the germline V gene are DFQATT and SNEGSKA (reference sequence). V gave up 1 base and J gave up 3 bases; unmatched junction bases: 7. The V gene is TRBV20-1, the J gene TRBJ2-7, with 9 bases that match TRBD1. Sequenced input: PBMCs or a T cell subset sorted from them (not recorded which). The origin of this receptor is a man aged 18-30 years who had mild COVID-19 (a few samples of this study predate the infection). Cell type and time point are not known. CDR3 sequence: CSARVTGQGNYEQYF. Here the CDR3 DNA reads TGCAGTGCTAGAGTGACTGGACAGGGGAACTACGAGCAGTACTTC.